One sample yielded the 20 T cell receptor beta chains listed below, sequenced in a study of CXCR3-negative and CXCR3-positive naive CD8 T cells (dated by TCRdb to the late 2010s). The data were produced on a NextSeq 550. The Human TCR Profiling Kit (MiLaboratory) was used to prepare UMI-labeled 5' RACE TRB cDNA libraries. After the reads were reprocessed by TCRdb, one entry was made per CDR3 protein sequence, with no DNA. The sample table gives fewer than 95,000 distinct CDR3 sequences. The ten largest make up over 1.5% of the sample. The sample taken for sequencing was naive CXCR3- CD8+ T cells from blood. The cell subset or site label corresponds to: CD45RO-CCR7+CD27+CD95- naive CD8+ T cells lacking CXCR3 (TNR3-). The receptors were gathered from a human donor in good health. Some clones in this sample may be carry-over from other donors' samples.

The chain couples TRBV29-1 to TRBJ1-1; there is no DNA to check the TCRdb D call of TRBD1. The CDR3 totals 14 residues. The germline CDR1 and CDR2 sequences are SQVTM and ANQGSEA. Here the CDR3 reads CSVSYRGRDTEAFF.

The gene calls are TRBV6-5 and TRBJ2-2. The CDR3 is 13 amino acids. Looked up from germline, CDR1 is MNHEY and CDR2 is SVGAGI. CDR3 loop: CASSYRGSGELFF.

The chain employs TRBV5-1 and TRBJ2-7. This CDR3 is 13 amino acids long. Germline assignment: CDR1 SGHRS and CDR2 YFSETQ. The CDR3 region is CASSHITGYEQYF.

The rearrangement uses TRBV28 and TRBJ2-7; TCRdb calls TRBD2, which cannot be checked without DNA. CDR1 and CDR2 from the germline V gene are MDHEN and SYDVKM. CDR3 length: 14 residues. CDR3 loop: CASRAAGLTYEQYF.

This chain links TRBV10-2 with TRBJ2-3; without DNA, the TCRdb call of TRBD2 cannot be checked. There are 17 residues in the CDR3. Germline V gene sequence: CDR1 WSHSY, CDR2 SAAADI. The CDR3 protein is CASSEWLAGTFTDTQYF.

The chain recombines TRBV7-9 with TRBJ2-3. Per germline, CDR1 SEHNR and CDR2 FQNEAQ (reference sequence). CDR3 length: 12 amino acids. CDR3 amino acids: CASSSRTDTQYF.

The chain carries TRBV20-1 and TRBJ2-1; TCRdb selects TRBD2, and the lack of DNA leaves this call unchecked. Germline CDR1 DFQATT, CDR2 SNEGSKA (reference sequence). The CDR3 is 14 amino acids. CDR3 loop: CSATEEGLIDEQFF.

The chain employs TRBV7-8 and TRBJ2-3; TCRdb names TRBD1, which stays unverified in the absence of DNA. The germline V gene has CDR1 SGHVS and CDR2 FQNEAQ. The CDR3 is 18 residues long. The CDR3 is CASSLVARGVGGTDTQYF.

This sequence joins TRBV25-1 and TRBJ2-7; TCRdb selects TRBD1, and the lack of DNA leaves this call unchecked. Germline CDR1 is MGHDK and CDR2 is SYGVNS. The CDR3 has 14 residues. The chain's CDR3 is CASSDRNRAYEQYF.

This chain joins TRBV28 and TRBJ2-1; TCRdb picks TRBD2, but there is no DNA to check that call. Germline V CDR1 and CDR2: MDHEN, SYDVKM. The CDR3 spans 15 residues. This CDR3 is CASSSSSGGYNEQFF.

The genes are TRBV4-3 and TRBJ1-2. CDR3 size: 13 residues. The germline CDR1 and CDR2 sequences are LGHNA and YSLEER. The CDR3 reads CASSQVRGDGYTF.

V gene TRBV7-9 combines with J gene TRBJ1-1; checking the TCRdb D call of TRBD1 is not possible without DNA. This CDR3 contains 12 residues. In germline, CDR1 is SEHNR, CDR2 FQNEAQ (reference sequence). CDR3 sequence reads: CASSWTGGEAFF.

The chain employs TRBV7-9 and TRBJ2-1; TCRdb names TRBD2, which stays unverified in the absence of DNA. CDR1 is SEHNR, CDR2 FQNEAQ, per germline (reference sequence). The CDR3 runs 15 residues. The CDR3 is CASSLLAGGLNEQFF.

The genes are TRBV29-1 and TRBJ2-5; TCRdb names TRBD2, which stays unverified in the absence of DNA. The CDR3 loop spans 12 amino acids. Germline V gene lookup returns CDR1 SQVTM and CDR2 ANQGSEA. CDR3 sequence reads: CSVEGLEETQYF.

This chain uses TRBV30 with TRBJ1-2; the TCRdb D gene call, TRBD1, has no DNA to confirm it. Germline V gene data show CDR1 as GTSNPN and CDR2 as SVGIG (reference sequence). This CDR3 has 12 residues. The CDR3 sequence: CAWSEGVYGYTF. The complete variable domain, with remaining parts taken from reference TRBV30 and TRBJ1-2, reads SQTIHQWPATLVQPVGSPLSLECTVEGTSNPNLYWYRQAAGRGLQLLFYSVGIGQISSEVPQNLSASRPQDRQFILSSKKLLLSDSGFYLCAWSEGVYGYTFGSGTRLTVV.

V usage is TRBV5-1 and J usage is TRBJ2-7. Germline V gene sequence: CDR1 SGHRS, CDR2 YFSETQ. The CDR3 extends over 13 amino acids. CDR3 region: CASRGELTYEQYF.

CDR3 region: CASSAAMVEQFF. The chain carries TRBV7-9 and TRBJ2-1. Germline loops: CDR1 SEHNR, CDR2 FQNEAQ (reference sequence). The CDR3 runs 12 residues.

Here the CDR3 reads CATSRDPGRSGPDTQYF. J is TRBJ2-3 and V is TRBV15; TCRdb lists TRBD2, though no DNA is available to test this call. The germline V gene encodes CDR1 LNHNV and CDR2 YYDKDF (reference sequence). CDR3 length: 17 residues.

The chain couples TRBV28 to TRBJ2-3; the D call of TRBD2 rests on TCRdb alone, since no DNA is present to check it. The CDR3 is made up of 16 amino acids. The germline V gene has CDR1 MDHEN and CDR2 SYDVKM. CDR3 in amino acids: CASSPSGGARTDTQYF. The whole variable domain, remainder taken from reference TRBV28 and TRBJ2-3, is DVKVTQSSRYLVKRTGEKVFLECVQDMDHENMFWYRQDPGLGLRLIYFSYDVKMKEKGDIPEGYSVSREKKERFSLILESASTNQTSMYLCASSPSGGARTDTQYFGPGTRLTVL.

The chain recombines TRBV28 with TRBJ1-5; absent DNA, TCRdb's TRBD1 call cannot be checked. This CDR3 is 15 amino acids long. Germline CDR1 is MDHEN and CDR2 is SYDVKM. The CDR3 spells CAITGAVSSNQPQHF.